A selection of T cell receptor beta chains follows, all from one sample in a study of OX40 agonist ivuxolimab in advanced cancers. The protocol was immunoSEQ multiplex PCR, while the TCRdb copy is restricted to in-frame clones and leaves out a portion. This table holds 13,000 to 15,000 clones, over 60% found once. The sample here was CD4+ or CD8+ T cells sorted from blood, taken in a trial of the OX40 agonist ivuxolimab. These receptor sequences come from an adult with an advanced solid tumor such as melanoma, head and neck, liver or kidney cancer. Each CDR3 is given with its conserved first and last residue. The D gene is left open where the match is weak. Size is omitted from some rows. Given values are once, few, many or a class for expanded clones.

>TRBV27|TRBJ2-1|.|once
TGTGCCAGCAGCCTACCTCGTACCGATGAGCAGTTCTTC
CASSLPRTDEQFF
>TRBV6-1|TRBJ2-7|TRBD1|.
TGTGCCAGCAGTCCAACCGGACAGGTATTCTACGAGCAGTACTTC
CASSPTGQVFYEQYF
>TRBV29-1|TRBJ1-2|.|.
TGCAGCGTCTACTCTAACTATGGCTACACCTTC
CSVYSNYGYTF
>TRBV4-1|TRBJ2-1|.|.
TGCGCCAGCAGCCAAGATCGGGCTAGCCCCGAGCAGTTCTTC
CASSQDRASPEQFF
>TRBV6-1|TRBJ2-2|.|.
TGTGCCAGCAGTGGGGAAACCGGGGAGCTGTTTTTT
CASSGETGELFF
>TRBV6-5|TRBJ2-3|.|.
TGTGCCAGCAGTTACTCGACTCAGGTGGATACGCAGTATTTT
CASSYSTQVDTQYF
>TRBV9|TRBJ2-1|.|.
TGTGCCAGCAGCCCGACCAGATTCCGCGGATTATCCAATGAGCAGTTCTTC
CASSPTRFRGLSNEQFF
>TRBV15|TRBJ1-5|.|few
TGTGCCACCAGCAGAGTTTTGGGGAATCAGCCCCAGCATTTT
CATSRVLGNQPQHF
>TRBV5-1|TRBJ1-1|.|.
TGCGCCAGCAGCGGAGGACAGAATGAAGCTTTCTTT
CASSGGQNEAFF
>TRBV5-1|TRBJ2-1|TRBD2|.
TGCGCCAGCAGCTTGGAGCCGGGACTAGCGGGAGGGCCGAACAATGAGCAGTTCTTC
CASSLEPGLAGGPNNEQFF
>TRBV5-1|TRBJ1-2|.|.
TGTGCCAGCAGCTTCGGGTTTTATGGCTACACCTTC
CASSFGFYGYTF
>TRBV6-1|TRBJ2-3|TRBD2|.
TGTGCCAGCAGACTAGCGGGAACAGATACGCAGTATTTT
CASRLAGTDTQYF
>TRBV21-1|TRBJ1-5|.|once
TGTGCCAGCAGCAAAGGCTGGGAAAATCAGCCCCAGCATTTT
CASSKGWENQPQHF
>TRBV5-4|TRBJ2-5|TRBD1|once
TGTGCCAGCAGCTTGTTGGGACAGGGGGTGGAGACCCAGTACTTC
CASSLLGQGVETQYF
>TRBV27|TRBJ2-7|.|.
TGTGCCAGCAGTCCGTTAAATCTTATTTACGAGCAGTACTTC
CASSPLNLIYEQYF
>TRBV6-5|TRBJ1-4|.|.
TGTGCCAGCAGTTATTTAGGGGCTAATGAAAAACTGTTTTTT
CASSYLGANEKLFF
>TRBV30|TRBJ1-1|.|.
TGTGCCTGGAGCTTACAGCGGGACACTGAAGCTTTCTTT
CAWSLQRDTEAFF
>TRBV2|TRBJ2-1|.|.
TGTGCCAGCAGTGTCGGTATTATAAATGAGCAGTTCTTC
CASSVGIINEQFF
>TRBV7-9|TRBJ1-1|.|once
TGTGCCAGCAGCACGAGGACAGCCTTGAACACTGAAGCTTTCTTT
CASSTRTALNTEAFF
>TRBV4-2|TRBJ2-5|.|.
TGTGCCAGCAGCCAAGGCCTGGAGACCCAGTACTTC
CASSQGLETQYF
>TRBV6-1|TRBJ2-1|.|.
TGTGCCAGCGTGAGGGCTGGACACAATGAGCAGTTCTTC
CASVRAGHNEQFF
>TRBV5-6|TRBJ2-7|.|.
TGTGCCAGCAGCTTGCCGGGGTACGAGCAGTACTTC
CASSLPGYEQYF
>TRBV6-1|TRBJ1-2|TRBD1|.
TGTGCCTGTACAGGGGGCGCATACTATGGCTACACCTTC
CACTGGAYYGYTF
>TRBV2|TRBJ2-6|.|.
TGTGCCAGCGGCTACACTGGGGCCAACGTCCTGACTTTC
CASGYTGANVLTF
>TRBV7-3|TRBJ2-1|TRBD1|.
TGTGCCAGCAGCCTAAACAGGGGCGAGCAGTTCTTC
CASSLNRGEQFF
>TRBV7-9|TRBJ2-2|.|.
TGTGCCAGCAGCTTTCAGGAGTCGAACACCGGGGAGCTGTTTTTT
CASSFQESNTGELFF
>TRBV19|TRBJ2-4|TRBD2|.
TGTGCCAGCACCGGACTAGCGGCAGCCAAAAACATTCAGTACTTC
CASTGLAAAKNIQYF
>TRBV5-1|TRBJ2-7|TRBD1|medium-sized
TGCGCCAGCAGCTACCGGCAGGGGGACGTCGAGCAGTACTTC
CASSYRQGDVEQYF
>TRBV27|TRBJ1-2|.|.
TGTGCCAGCAGTTCAACTATACAGGGTCCTGGCTACACCTTC
CASSSTIQGPGYTF
>TRBV7-3|TRBJ1-1|TRBD1|.
TGTGCCAGCAGCATGACAGGGATCACTGAAGCTTTCTTT
CASSMTGITEAFF
>TRBV2|TRBJ2-7|TRBD2|few
TGTGCCAGCAGGTTTAGCGGGAGCGATACCTACGAGCAGTACTTC
CASRFSGSDTYEQYF
>TRBV19|TRBJ2-2|TRBD2|.
TGTGCCAGTAGGGAACTAGCGGGAGTAGCCGGGGAGCTGTTTTTT
CASRELAGVAGELFF
>TRBV2|TRBJ2-7|TRBD1|.
TGTGCCAGCACAGGGGGATTGGAATACGAGCAGTACTTC
CASTGGLEYEQYF
>TRBV9|TRBJ2-1|TRBD2|.
TGTGCCAGCAGCGTAGACCCTAGCGGGAGGGGGAATGAGCAGTTCTTC
CASSVDPSGRGNEQFF